These 3 T cell receptor beta chains originate from one sample sequenced in a study of blood T cell repertoires in COVID-19. The protocol was immunoSEQ multiplex PCR, while the TCRdb copy is restricted to in-frame clones and leaves out a portion. The sample yields almost 250,000 clones, almost 85% seen once. Material for sequencing was PBMCs or T cells enriched from blood (not recorded which). The receptors stem from a woman between 45 and 65 years old with acute COVID-19.

The V call is TRBV24-1, the J call TRBJ2-3; TRBD1 matches at 8 bases. V trimming: 3 bases; J trimming: 1 base; junction bases outside the gene matches: 8. CDR3 length: 17 residues. Germline V lookup: CDR1 KGHDR, CDR2 SFDVKD. The CDR3 loop is CATSDRPGTGGTDTQYF. The CDR3 coding sequence is TGTGCCACCAGTGATCGACCCGGGACAGGCGGCACAGATACGCAGTATTTT.

As regards this clone: The same CDR3 is also encoded by other DNA sequences in this sample. The V and J genes are TRBV12-3 or TRBV12-4 and TRBJ1-3, with D possibly being TRBD1 (5 bases). V was trimmed by 3 bases and J by 7 bases, leaving 7 bases between them. This CDR3 comprises 12 residues. Here the CDR3 reads CASSFRQNTIYF. The CDR3 nucleotides read TGTGCCAGCAGTTTCAGACAGAACACCATATATTTT.

The rearrangement joins TRBV29-1 to TRBJ2-3; 7 nucleotides align to TRBD2. Germline values: CDR1 SQVTM, CDR2 ANQGSEA. The CDR3 is 14 residues long. The V and J ends lost 4 bases and 4 bases, in that order; junction bases with no gene match: 8. The CDR3: CSVVSGRGADTQYF. The CDR3 DNA follows: TGCAGCGTTGTCAGCGGCCGGGGGGCAGATACGCAGTATTTT.